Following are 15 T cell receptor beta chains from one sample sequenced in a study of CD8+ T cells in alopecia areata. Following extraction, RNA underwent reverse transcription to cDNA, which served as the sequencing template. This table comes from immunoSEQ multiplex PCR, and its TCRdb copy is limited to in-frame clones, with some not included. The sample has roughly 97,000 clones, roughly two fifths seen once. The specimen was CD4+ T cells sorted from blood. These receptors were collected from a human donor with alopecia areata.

The CDR3 region is CASSVIPRRANVLTF. DNA for the CDR3: TGTGCCAGCAGCGTTATCCCACGGCGGGCCAACGTCCTGACTTTC. This rearrangement joins TRBV9 to TRBJ2-6; D unresolved. Germline lookup yields CDR1 SGDLS and CDR2 YYNGEE. There are 15 residues in the CDR3. The V end was cut by 2 bases, the J end by 5 bases, with 11 bases between.

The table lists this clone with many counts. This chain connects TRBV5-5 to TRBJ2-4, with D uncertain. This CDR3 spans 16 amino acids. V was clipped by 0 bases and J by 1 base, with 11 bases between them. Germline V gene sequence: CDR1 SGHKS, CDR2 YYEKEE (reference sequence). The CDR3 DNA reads TGTGCCAGCAGCTTGGCGTTTCCGGTGGCCAAAAACATTCAGTACTTC. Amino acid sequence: CASSLAFPVAKNIQYF.

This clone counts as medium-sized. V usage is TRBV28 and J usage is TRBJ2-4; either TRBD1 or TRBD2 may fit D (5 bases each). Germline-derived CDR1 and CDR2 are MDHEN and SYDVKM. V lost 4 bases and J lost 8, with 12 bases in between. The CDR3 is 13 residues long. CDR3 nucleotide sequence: TGTGCCAGCAGTTCCCCGGGGACGGACATTCAGTACTTC. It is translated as CASSSPGTDIQYF. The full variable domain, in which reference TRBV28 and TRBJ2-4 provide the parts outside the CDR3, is DVKVTQSSRYLVKRTGEKVFLECVQDMDHENMFWYRQDPGLGLRLIYFSYDVKMKEKGDIPEGYSVSREKKERFSLILESASTNQTSMYLCASSSPGTDIQYFGAGTRLSVL.

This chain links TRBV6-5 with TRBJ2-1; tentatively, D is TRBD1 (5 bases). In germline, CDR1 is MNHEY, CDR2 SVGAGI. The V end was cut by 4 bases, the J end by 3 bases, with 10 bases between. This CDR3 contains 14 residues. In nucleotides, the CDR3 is TGTGCCAGCAGTTCCGGACACCTCTACAATGAGCAGTTCTTC. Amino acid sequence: CASSSGHLYNEQFF.

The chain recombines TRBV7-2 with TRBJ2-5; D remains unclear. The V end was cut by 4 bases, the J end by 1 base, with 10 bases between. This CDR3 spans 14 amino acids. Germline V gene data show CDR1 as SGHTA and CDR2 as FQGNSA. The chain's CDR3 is CASSSTRSQETQYF. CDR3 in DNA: TGTGCCAGCAGCTCAACCAGGTCCCAAGAGACCCAGTACTTC. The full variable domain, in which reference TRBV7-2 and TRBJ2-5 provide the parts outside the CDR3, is GAGVSQSPSNKVTEKGKDVELRCDPISGHTALYWYRQSLGQGLEFLIYFQGNSAPDKSGLPSDRFSAERTGGSVSTLTIQRTQQEDSAVYLCASSSTRSQETQYFGPGTRLLVL.

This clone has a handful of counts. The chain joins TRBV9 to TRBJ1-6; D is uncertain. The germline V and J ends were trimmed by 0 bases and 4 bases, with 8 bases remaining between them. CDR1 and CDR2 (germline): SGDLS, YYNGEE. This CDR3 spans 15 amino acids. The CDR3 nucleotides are TGTGCCAGCAGCGTAGAAGAGGGATATAATTCACCCCTCCACTTT. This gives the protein CASSVEEGYNSPLHF.

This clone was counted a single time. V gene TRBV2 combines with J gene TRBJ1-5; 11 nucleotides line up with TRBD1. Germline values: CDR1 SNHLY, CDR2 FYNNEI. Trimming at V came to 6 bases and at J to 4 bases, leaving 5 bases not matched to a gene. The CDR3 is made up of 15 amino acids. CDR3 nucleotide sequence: TGTGCCAGCAGAACGGGGACAGGGGGGAATCAGCCCCAGCATTTT. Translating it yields CASRTGTGGNQPQHF. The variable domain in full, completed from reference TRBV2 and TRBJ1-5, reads EPEVTQTPSHQVTQMGQEVILRCVPISNHLYFYWYRQILGQKVEFLVSFYNNEISEKSEIFDDQFSVERPDGSNFTLKIRSTKLEDSAMYFCASRTGTGGNQPQHFGDGTRLSIL.

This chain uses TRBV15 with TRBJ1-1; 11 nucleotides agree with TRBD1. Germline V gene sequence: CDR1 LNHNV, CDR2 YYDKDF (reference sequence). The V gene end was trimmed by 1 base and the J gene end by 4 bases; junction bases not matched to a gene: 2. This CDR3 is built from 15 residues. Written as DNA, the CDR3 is TGTGCCACCAGCAGAGGGGGGACAGGGGGCACTGAAGCTTTCTTT. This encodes CATSRGGTGGTEAFF.

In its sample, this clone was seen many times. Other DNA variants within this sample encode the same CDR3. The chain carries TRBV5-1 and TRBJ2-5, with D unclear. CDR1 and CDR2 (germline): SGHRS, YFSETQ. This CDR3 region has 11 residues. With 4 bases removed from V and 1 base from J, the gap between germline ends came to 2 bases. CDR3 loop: CASSRQETQYF. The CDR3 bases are TGCGCCAGCAGCCGCCAAGAGACCCAGTACTTC.

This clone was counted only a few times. The CDR3 sequence is CASGSDRQETQYF. CDR3 DNA sequence: TGTGCTAGTGGTTCCGACAGGCAAGAGACCCAGTACTTC. The chain couples TRBV12-5 to TRBJ2-5; maybe TRBD1 (6 bases). Per germline, CDR1 LGHNT and CDR2 FRNRAP. V was pared by 4 bases and J by 2 bases, with 8 bases between. The CDR3 length is 13 residues.

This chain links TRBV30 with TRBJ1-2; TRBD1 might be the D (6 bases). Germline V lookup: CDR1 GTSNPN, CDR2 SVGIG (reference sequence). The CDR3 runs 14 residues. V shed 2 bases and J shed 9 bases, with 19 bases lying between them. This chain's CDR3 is CAWSNLRQVLSYTF. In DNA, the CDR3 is TGTGCCTGGAGTAACCTACGACAGGTTTTGAGCTACACCTTC. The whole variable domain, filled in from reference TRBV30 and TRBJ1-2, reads SQTIHQWPATLVQPVGSPLSLECTVEGTSNPNLYWYRQAAGRGLQLLFYSVGIGQISSEVPQNLSASRPQDRQFILSSKKLLLSDSGFYLCAWSNLRQVLSYTFGSGTRLTVV.

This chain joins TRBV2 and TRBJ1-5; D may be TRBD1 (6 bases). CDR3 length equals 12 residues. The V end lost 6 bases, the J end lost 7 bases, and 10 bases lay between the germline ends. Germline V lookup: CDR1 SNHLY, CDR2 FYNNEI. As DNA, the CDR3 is TGTGCCAGCAGCATACAGGGACAGCCCCAGCATTTT. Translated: CASSIQGQPQHF.

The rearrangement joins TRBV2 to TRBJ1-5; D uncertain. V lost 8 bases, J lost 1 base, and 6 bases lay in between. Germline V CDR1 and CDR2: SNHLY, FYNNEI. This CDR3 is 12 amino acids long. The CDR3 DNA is TGTGCCAGCGAGGGCAGCAATCAGCCCCAGCATTTT. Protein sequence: CASEGSNQPQHF.

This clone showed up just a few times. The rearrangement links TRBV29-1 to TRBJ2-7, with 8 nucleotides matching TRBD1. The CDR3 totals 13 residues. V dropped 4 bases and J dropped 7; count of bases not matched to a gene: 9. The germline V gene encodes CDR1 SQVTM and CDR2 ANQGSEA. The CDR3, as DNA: TGCAGCGTTGCGGTGACAGGGGAAGGAGAGCAGTACTTC. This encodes CSVAVTGEGEQYF.

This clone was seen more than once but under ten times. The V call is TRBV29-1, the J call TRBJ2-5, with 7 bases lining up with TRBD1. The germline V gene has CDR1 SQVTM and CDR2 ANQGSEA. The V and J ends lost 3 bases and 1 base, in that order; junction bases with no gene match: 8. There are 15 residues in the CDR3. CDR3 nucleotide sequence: TGCAGCGTTGAGGTTCAGGGGGTCGGCCAAGAGACCCAGTACTTC. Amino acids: CSVEVQGVGQETQYF.